Listed here are 30 T cell receptor beta chains from one sample, sequenced in a study of cytomegalovirus exposure and HLA in healthy donors. Use of 60 Vbeta and 13 Jbeta primers characterized the PCR. Clones were read by immunoSEQ multiplex PCR, and TCRdb kept only the in-frame ones, dropping some. The specimen's table records tens of thousands of clones. The specimen sequenced was PBMCs. The receptor source for this set is a female donor in good health and CMV-seropositive.

The rearrangement links TRBV7-3 to TRBJ2-5; D is possibly TRBD2 (6 bases). CDR3 size: 14 residues. The V gene lost 5 bases and the J gene lost 1 base, with 11 bases spanning the gap. Germline CDR1 reads SGHTA; CDR2 reads FQGTGA. For the CDR3, the DNA is TGTGCCAGCAGCCCCAGCGGGTTCCAAGAGACCCAGTACTTC. Translating it yields CASSPSGFQETQYF.

The chain has TRBV6-5 and TRBJ1-6; 11 bases agree with TRBD1. Germline V gene sequence: CDR1 MNHEY, CDR2 SVGAGI. The V segment lost 1 base and the J segment 8 bases; nucleotides outside the gene matches: 4. The CDR3 is made up of 16 amino acids. CDR3 region: CASSYWGQGDDSPLHF. The CDR3 DNA sequence: TGTGCCAGCAGTTACTGGGGACAGGGGGATGATTCACCCCTCCACTTT.

J is TRBJ2-2 and V is TRBV28; D is ambiguous. The CDR3 has 15 residues. Trimming shortened V by 7 bases and J by 4 bases, and 16 bases separated the two germline ends. Germline V CDR1 and CDR2: MDHEN, SYDVKM. DNA for the CDR3: TGTGCCAGCACCCCCGACTCGCGATTCACCGGGGAGCTGTTTTTT. It encodes CASTPDSRFTGELFF. Combining the CDR3 with reference TRBV28 and TRBJ2-2 gives the whole variable domain DVKVTQSSRYLVKRTGEKVFLECVQDMDHENMFWYRQDPGLGLRLIYFSYDVKMKEKGDIPEGYSVSREKKERFSLILESASTNQTSMYLCASTPDSRFTGELFFGEGSRLTVL.

The V gene is TRBV5-1, the J gene TRBJ1-5; D not certain. Between the trimmed V and J ends, which lost 4 bases and 0 bases, there was a span of 5 bases. Germline CDR1 SGHRS, CDR2 YFSETQ. There are 13 residues in the CDR3. The CDR3 loop reads CASSLYSNQPQHF. The DNA for the CDR3 is TGCGCCAGCAGCCTTTATAGCAATCAGCCCCAGCATTTT. Based on the CDR3 plus reference TRBV5-1 and TRBJ1-5, the full variable domain is KAGVTQTPRYLIKTRGQQVTLSCSPISGHRSVSWYQQTPGQGLQFLFEYFSETQRNKGNFPGRFSGRQFSNSRSEMNVSTLELGDSALYLCASSLYSNQPQHFGDGTRLSIL.

This chain uses TRBV27 with TRBJ1-5; D not resolved. The CDR3 consists of 14 residues. Germline V gene sequence: CDR1 MNHEY, CDR2 SMNVEV (reference sequence). V lost 5 bases and J 3 bases, leaving 11 bases between the germline ends. The CDR3 region is CASSGPGNNQPQHF. CDR3 nucleotide sequence: TGTGCCAGCAGTGGTCCCGGTAACAATCAGCCCCAGCATTTT.

V is TRBV5-4 and J is TRBJ2-7; TRBD1 is a possible D gene (5 bases). CDR3 size: 14 residues. Germline V gives CDR1 SGHNT, CDR2 YYREEE (reference sequence). Trimming took off 2 bases at V and 2 bases at J, with 11 bases between the two ends. CDR3 coding DNA: TGTGCCAGCAGCTTTGGGGCGGCGCCCTACGAGCAGTACTTC. It encodes CASSFGAAPYEQYF.

V is TRBV28 and J is TRBJ2-6; D gene ambiguous. CDR1 is MDHEN, CDR2 SYDVKM, per germline. This CDR3 contains 14 residues. V lost 5 bases and J 0 bases, leaving 5 bases between the germline ends. The CDR3: CASSRVSGANVLTF. CDR3 nucleotide sequence: TGTGCCAGCAGTCGAGTCTCTGGGGCCAACGTCCTGACTTTC.

Concerning this clone: One end of the junction does not line up with germline, which may come from a read error. V gene TRBV29-1 combines with J gene TRBJ1-1; 9 nucleotides line up with TRBD1. This CDR3 is built from 15 residues. Germline assignment: CDR1 SQVTM and CDR2 ANQGSEA. The CDR3 reads CSVCTGGEWITEDFF. The CDR3 DNA follows: TGCAGCGTCTGTACAGGGGGCGAATGGATCACTGAAGATTTCTTT.

The V gene is TRBV29-1, the J gene TRBJ1-1; no definite D call. With 7 bases removed from V and 9 bases from J, the gap between germline ends came to 18 bases. The CDR3 loop spans 12 amino acids. Germline V lookup: CDR1 SQVTM, CDR2 ANQGSEA. The CDR3 protein is CSAEGNGRKAFF. The CDR3 DNA reads as TGCAGCGCCGAAGGTAATGGGAGAAAAGCTTTCTTT. Filled out from reference TRBV29-1 and TRBJ1-1, the complete variable domain reads SAVISQKPSRDICQRGTSLTIQCQVDSQVTMMFWYRQQPGQSLTLIATANQGSEATYESGFVIDKFPISRPNLTFSTLTVSNMSPEDSSIYLCSAEGNGRKAFFGQGTRLTVV.

The V and J genes are TRBV7-6 and TRBJ2-2; TRBD2 is a possible D gene (6 bases). Trimming left V 4 bases short and J 6 bases short, with 18 bases between. Germline V gene sequence: CDR1 SGHVS, CDR2 FNYEAQ. The length of the CDR3 is 16 residues. As DNA, the CDR3 is TGTGCCAGCAGCTCCTTAATCGTTTGGGGGGCCGGGGAGCTGTTTTTT. It yields the protein CASSSLIVWGAGELFF.

CDR3 in DNA: TGTGCCAGCTCGCCCACTGGGACTCAGGGAGGATATGGCTACACCTTC. It translates to CASSPTGTQGGYGYTF. The chain joins TRBV18 to TRBJ1-2, with D maybe TRBD1 (5 bases). Trimming left V 6 bases short and J 5 bases short, with 22 bases between. Germline lookup yields CDR1 KGHSH and CDR2 LQKENI. The CDR3 loop spans 16 amino acids.

V gene TRBV15 combines with J gene TRBJ1-2; D not certain. The CDR3 is made up of 15 amino acids. Looked up from germline, CDR1 is LNHNV and CDR2 is YYDKDF (reference sequence). Between the trimmed V and J ends, which lost 2 bases and 0 bases, there was a span of 10 bases. This CDR3 is CATSRNLFSNYGYTF. DNA of the CDR3: TGTGCCACCAGCAGAAATCTCTTCTCTAACTATGGCTACACCTTC.

This chain joins TRBV11-2 and TRBJ2-7; tentative D call: TRBD2 (7 bases). Germline-derived CDR1 and CDR2 are SGHAT and FQNNGV. V gave up 6 bases and J gave up 4 bases, with 16 bases separating them. The CDR3 spans 14 residues. The CDR3 DNA follows: TGTGCCAGCAGGGTGGGAGGGGGGGCATACGAGCAGTACTTC. Amino acid sequence: CASRVGGGAYEQYF.

The rearrangement uses TRBV25-1 and TRBJ2-5; 12 bases are shared with TRBD1. Germline CDR1 reads MGHDK; CDR2 reads SYGVNS. V lost 5 bases and J lost 5; bases outside the gene matches: 6. The CDR3 covers 15 residues. The CDR3 sequence is CASSPGQGARETQYF. For the CDR3, the DNA is TGTGCCAGCAGTCCGGGACAGGGGGCAAGGGAGACCCAGTACTTC. Filled out from reference TRBV25-1 and TRBJ2-5, the complete variable domain reads EADIYQTPRYLVIGTGKKITLECSQTMGHDKMYWYQQDPGMELHLIHYSYGVNSTEKGDLSSESTVSRIRTEHFPLTLESARPSHTSQYLCASSPGQGARETQYFGPGTRLLVL.

The chain couples TRBV6-6 to TRBJ1-5; 11 nucleotides match TRBD1. V was pared by 8 bases and J by 2 bases, with 8 bases of the junction left unmatched. The germline V gene encodes CDR1 MNHNY and CDR2 SVGAGI (reference sequence). The CDR3 covers 16 residues. The CDR3 protein is CASLGQGAFGNQPQHF. The CDR3 nucleotides are TGTGCCAGCCTAGGACAGGGGGCTTTTGGCAATCAGCCCCAGCATTTT.

The chain has TRBV7-9 and TRBJ2-1, with 14 bases aligning to TRBD2. The CDR3 consists of 18 residues. The V and J ends lost 9 bases and 5 bases, in that order; junction bases with no gene match: 15. CDR1 SEHNR and CDR2 FQNEAQ come from the germline V gene (reference sequence). CDR3 amino acids: CARINGLAGGRIDNEQFF. The CDR3, as DNA: TGTGCCAGAATAAACGGACTAGCGGGGGGACGGATCGACAATGAGCAGTTCTTC.

The chain joins TRBV15 to TRBJ2-7; 8 nucleotides line up with TRBD2. The CDR3 has 16 residues. The V segment lost 1 base and the J segment 5 bases; nucleotides outside the gene matches: 10. Germline V gives CDR1 LNHNV, CDR2 YYDKDF (reference sequence). This CDR3 reads CATSRVLTGGRNEQYF. For the CDR3, the DNA is TGTGCCACCAGCAGAGTGCTAACGGGAGGGCGAAACGAGCAGTACTTC.

This chain links TRBV9 with TRBJ1-1, with 7 bases fitting TRBD1. Germline CDR1 SGDLS, CDR2 YYNGEE. The CDR3 runs 14 residues. V gave up 2 bases and J gave up 0 bases; unmatched junction bases: 1. Here the CDR3 DNA reads TGTGCCAGCAGCGTGGGACAGCTGAACACTGAAGCTTTCTTT. Translated, it gives CASSVGQLNTEAFF. Full variable domain (outside the CDR3, taken from reference TRBV9 and TRBJ1-1): DSGVTQTPKHLITATGQRVTLRCSPRSGDLSVYWYQQSLDQGLQFLIQYYNGEERAKGNILERFSAQQFPDLHSELNLSSLELGDSALYFCASSVGQLNTEAFFGQGTRLTVV.

In regard to this clone: One junction end does not reproduce the germline sequence, and a read error may be involved. Other nucleotide sequences in the sample specify the same CDR3. This chain connects TRBV4-1 to TRBJ1-6, with a tentative D call TRBD1 (6 bases). CDR3 size: 14 residues. The germline V gene encodes CDR1 MGHRA and CDR2 YSYEKL. CDR3 in DNA: TGCGCCAGCAGCAAAACAGGGACCAGCTCACCCCTACACTTT. Translating it yields CASSKTGTSSPLHF.

The V call is TRBV6-5, the J call TRBJ1-1, with a tentative D call TRBD1 (6 bases). Germline V CDR1 and CDR2: MNHEY, SVGAGI. Deletions cut 6 bases from V and 3 bases from J, with 14 bases between. CDR3 length equals 14 residues. The CDR3 sequence: CASSPDRLDTEAFF. The CDR3 DNA sequence: TGTGCCAGCAGCCCGGACAGATTGGACACTGAAGCTTTCTTT.

V is TRBV9 and J is TRBJ2-5; TRBD2 agrees at 10 bases. This CDR3 region has 15 residues. Germline trimming cut 2 bases from V and 0 bases from J; bases unmatched to any gene: 1. Germline CDR1 SGDLS, CDR2 YYNGEE. The CDR3 sequence is CASSVSGGYQETQYF. The CDR3 DNA follows: TGTGCCAGCAGCGTTAGCGGGGGGTACCAAGAGACCCAGTACTTC.

This chain links TRBV7-2 with TRBJ2-7; 12 nucleotides align to TRBD2. Germline trimming cut 5 bases from V and 7 bases from J; bases unmatched to any gene: 9. The CDR3 spans 15 residues. Germline assignment: CDR1 SGHTA and CDR2 FQGNSA. The CDR3: CASSPTSGGRREQYF. CDR3 DNA sequence: TGTGCCAGCAGCCCGACTAGCGGGGGTCGTCGGGAGCAGTACTTC.

The chain employs TRBV5-1 and TRBJ2-1; 7 bases agree with TRBD2. With 3 bases clipped from V and 5 bases from J, the junction kept 8 bases outside the gene matches. The germline gives CDR1 SGHRS, CDR2 YFSETQ. This CDR3 spans 15 amino acids. CDR3 region: CASSSWTSSDNEQFF. As DNA, the CDR3 is TGCGCCAGCAGCTCATGGACTAGTTCCGACAATGAGCAGTTCTTC.

This chain uses TRBV7-3 with TRBJ2-5, with 16 nucleotides matching TRBD2. The junction had 4 bases not matched to a gene; V was cut back by 1 base and J by 5 bases. Per germline, CDR1 SGHTA and CDR2 FQGTGA. The CDR3 consists of 17 residues. CDR3: CASSLIGTSGGAETQYF. CDR3 sequence (DNA): TGTGCCAGCAGCTTAATTGGGACTAGCGGGGGGGCGGAGACCCAGTACTTC.

The chain employs TRBV18 and TRBJ1-1; 8 positions match TRBD1. Per the germline V gene, CDR1 is KGHSH and CDR2 is LQKENI. The CDR3 loop spans 15 amino acids. V lost 4 bases, J lost 5 bases, and 9 bases stayed unmatched. The CDR3 loop reads CASSLTQGGGTEAFF. The CDR3 bases are TGTGCCAGCTCACTCACACAGGGGGGGGGTACTGAAGCTTTCTTT.

About this clone itself: The same CDR3 can be traced to other DNA sequences in this sample. The chain combines TRBV7-6 with TRBJ1-5; D not certain. V dropped 1 base and J dropped 2 bases, with 6 bases sitting between them. CDR3 length: 14 amino acids. CDR1 is SGHVS, CDR2 FNYEAQ, per germline. The CDR3 reads CASSLEQGNQPQHF. Written as DNA, the CDR3 is TGTGCCAGCAGCTTAGAGCAGGGCAATCAGCCCCAGCATTTT.

This sequence joins TRBV5-6 and TRBJ1-2; 8 bases are shared with TRBD1. This CDR3 region has 14 residues. Trimming removed 4 bases from V and 1 base from J; junction bases left unmatched: 3. Germline loops: CDR1 SGHDT, CDR2 YYEEEE. CDR3 nucleotides: TGTGCCAGCAGCCAGGGGGCGGATAACTATGGCTACACCTTC. As protein: CASSQGADNYGYTF.

The J gene is TRBJ2-7, the V gene TRBV7-2; 8 bases fit TRBD2. The CDR3 spans 16 residues. Per germline, CDR1 SGHTA and CDR2 FQGNSA. Trimming at V came to 2 bases and at J to 2 bases, leaving 8 bases not matched to a gene. CDR3 DNA sequence: TGTGCCAGCAGCTTAAATCCCAACGGGAGGGCCTACGAGCAGTACTTC. It translates to CASSLNPNGRAYEQYF. The full variable domain, with the rest looked up from reference TRBV7-2 and TRBJ2-7, is GAGVSQSPSNKVTEKGKDVELRCDPISGHTALYWYRQSLGQGLEFLIYFQGNSAPDKSGLPSDRFSAERTGGSVSTLTIQRTQQEDSAVYLCASSLNPNGRAYEQYFGPGTRLTVT.

In DNA form, the CDR3 reads TGTGCCAGCTCAGGACAGGGGGCTTCCCAAGAGACCCAGTACTTC. This encodes CASSGQGASQETQYF. The J gene is TRBJ2-5, the V gene TRBV18, with 11 positions matching TRBD1. This CDR3 has 15 amino acids. Trimming cost V 5 bases and J 1 base; bases outside gene matches: 3. Germline V gene sequence: CDR1 KGHSH, CDR2 LQKENI. The whole variable domain, remainder taken from reference TRBV18 and TRBJ2-5, is NAGVMQNPRHLVRRRGQEARLRCSPMKGHSHVYWYRQLPEEGLKFMVYLQKENIIDESGMPKERFSAEFPKEGPSILRIQQVVRGDSAAYFCASSGQGASQETQYFGPGTRLLVL.

V gene TRBV13 combines with J gene TRBJ1-4, with no clear D. This CDR3 has 14 amino acids. The germline V gene encodes CDR1 PRHDT and CDR2 FYEKMQ (reference sequence). The germline V and J ends were trimmed by 5 bases and 6 bases, with 13 bases remaining between them. The DNA of the CDR3 is TGTGCCAGCAGCGCAGGCAACTTCGATGAAAAACTGTTTTTT. The encoded protein is CASSAGNFDEKLFF.